This TCR beta chain was sequenced for a study of post-analysis software for immune sequencing data. Study at large: Relapsing-remitting, secondary progressive and progressive-relapsing multiple sclerosis courses were included.

The study's findings and limits: Clustering by F measure revealed strong co-clustering among samples prepared together in one batch. Compared with controls, patients had more of five or six TRBV segments, including TRBV5-6, TRBV5-1 and TRBV20-1.

Unique molecular identifiers were present in the TCR beta cDNA libraries. MiXCR, applied by TCRdb to the PCR reads, yields one record per CDR3 protein. This table has 550,000 to 700,000 distinct CDR3 sequences, about 44% appearing once. V was shortened by 5 bases and J by 12 bases, with 14 bases between the two germline ends. The germline V gene has CDR1 SEHNR and CDR2 FQNEAQ (reference sequence). CDR3 length: 13 residues. In this sample, this clonotype turned up once. Antigen specificity is unknown. This receptor was identified in a girl aged 10 to 17 with multiple sclerosis. The J gene is TRBJ2-6, the V gene TRBV7-9; D is unresolved. Material: blood. The CDR3, as DNA: TGTGCCAGCAGCAGTGGGCTTGGCCCCGTCCTGACTTTC. Translation gives CASSSGLGPVLTF.